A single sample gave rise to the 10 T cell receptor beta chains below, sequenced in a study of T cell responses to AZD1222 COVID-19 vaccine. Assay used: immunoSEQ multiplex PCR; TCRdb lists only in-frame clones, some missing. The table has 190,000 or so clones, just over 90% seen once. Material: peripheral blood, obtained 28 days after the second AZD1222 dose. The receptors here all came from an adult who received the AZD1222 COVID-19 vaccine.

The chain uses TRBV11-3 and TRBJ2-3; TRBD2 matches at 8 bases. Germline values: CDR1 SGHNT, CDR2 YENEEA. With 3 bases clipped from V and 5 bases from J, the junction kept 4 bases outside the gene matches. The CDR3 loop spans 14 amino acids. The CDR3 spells CASSLGGLGDTQYF. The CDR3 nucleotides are TGTGCCAGCAGCTTGGGGGGACTAGGAGATACGCAGTATTTT.

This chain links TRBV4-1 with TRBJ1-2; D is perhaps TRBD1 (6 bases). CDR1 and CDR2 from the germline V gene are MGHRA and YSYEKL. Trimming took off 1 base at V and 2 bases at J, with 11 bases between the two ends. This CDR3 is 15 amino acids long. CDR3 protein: CASSQGRQENYGYTF. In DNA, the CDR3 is TGCGCCAGCAGCCAAGGCAGACAGGAGAACTATGGCTACACCTTC.

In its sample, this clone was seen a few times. The CDR3 sequence is CASSEQQETYEQYF. CDR3 nucleotides: TGCGCCAGCAGTGAACAGCAAGAAACCTACGAGCAGTACTTC. The chain has TRBV10-2 and TRBJ2-7; unclear D gene. V was trimmed by 3 bases and J by 2 bases, leaving 11 bases between them. CDR1 is WSHSY and CDR2 is SAAADI in the germline V gene. This CDR3 region has 14 residues.

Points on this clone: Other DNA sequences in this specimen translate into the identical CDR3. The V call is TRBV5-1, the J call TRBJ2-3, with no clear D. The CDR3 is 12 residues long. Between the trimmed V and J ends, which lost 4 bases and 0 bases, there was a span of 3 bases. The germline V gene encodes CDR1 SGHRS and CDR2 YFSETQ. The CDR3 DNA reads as TGCGCCAGCAGCCCCAGCACAGATACGCAGTATTTT. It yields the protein CASSPSTDTQYF.

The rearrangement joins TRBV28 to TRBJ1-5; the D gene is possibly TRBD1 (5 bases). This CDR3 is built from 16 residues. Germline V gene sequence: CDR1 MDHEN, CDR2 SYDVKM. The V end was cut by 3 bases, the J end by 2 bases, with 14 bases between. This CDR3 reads CASSFMWGDGNQPQHF. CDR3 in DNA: TGTGCCAGCAGTTTTATGTGGGGGGACGGCAATCAGCCCCAGCATTTT.

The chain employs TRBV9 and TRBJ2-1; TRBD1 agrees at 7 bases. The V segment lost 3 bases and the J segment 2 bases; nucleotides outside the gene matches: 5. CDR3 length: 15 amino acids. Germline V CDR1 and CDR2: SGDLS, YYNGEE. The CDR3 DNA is TGTGCCAGCAGCGACACGGGACAGACCTACAATGAGCAGTTCTTC. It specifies CASSDTGQTYNEQFF.

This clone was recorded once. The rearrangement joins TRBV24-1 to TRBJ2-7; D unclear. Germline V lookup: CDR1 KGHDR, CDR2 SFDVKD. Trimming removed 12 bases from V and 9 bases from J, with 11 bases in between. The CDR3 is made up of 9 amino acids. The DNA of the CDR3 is TGTGCCCCCTCCGCTGGGCAGTACTTC. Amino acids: CAPSAGQYF.

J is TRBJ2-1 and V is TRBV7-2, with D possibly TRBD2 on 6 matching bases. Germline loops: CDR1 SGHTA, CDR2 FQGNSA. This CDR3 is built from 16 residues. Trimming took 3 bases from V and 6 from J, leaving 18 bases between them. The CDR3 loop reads CASSFLSTSSLNEQFF. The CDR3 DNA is TGTGCCAGCAGCTTCCTTTCAACTAGCTCCCTCAATGAGCAGTTCTTC.

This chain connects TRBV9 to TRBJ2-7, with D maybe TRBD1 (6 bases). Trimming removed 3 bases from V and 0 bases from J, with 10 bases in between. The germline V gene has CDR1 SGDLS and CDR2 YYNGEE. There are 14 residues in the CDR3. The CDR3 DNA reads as TGTGCCAGCAGCGCCCCGACAGGCTCCTACGAGCAGTACTTC. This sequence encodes CASSAPTGSYEQYF. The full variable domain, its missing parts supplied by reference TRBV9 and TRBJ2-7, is DSGVTQTPKHLITATGQRVTLRCSPRSGDLSVYWYQQSLDQGLQFLIQYYNGEERAKGNILERFSAQQFPDLHSELNLSSLELGDSALYFCASSAPTGSYEQYFGPGTRLTVT.

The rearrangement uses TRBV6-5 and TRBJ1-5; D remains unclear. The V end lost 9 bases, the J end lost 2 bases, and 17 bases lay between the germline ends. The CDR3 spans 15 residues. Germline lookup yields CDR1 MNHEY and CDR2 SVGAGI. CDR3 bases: TGTGCCAGACCCTCGACCAGCCGTTGCAATCAGCCCCAGCATTTT. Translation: CARPSTSRCNQPQHF.